Following are 26 T cell receptor beta chains from one sample sequenced in a study of human T cells and chemical hapten exposure. The time point denotes: patch test 2, 6 weeks after DPC sensitization. Specified treatment: therapeutic diphenylcyclopropenone sensitization with weekly scalp DPC. TCRdb reprocessed the RACE reads with MiXCR, giving one entry per CDR3 protein. The data hold about 84,000 distinct CDR3 sequences, with more than 9% observed a single time. Here the sequenced sample was whole blood, taken in connection with sensitization to the hapten diphenylcyclopropenone (DPC). These receptors were obtained from a woman aged 45-59 years with alopecia areata. Some clones in this sample may be carry-over from other donors' samples.

V gene TRBV12-3 or TRBV12-4 combines with J gene TRBJ2-2; D is possibly TRBD1 (5 bases). This CDR3 is 16 amino acids long. The germline V and J ends were trimmed by 3 bases and 7 bases, with 18 bases remaining between them. This CDR3 reads CASSFPRIGAGGELFF. DNA of the CDR3: TGTGCCAGCAGTTTTCCGAGGATAGGGGCAGGCGGGGAGCTGTTTTTT.

This clonotype came up a few times. V and J are TRBV7-2 and TRBJ2-7; 8 nucleotides match TRBD1. Germline V gene sequence: CDR1 SGHTA, CDR2 FQGNSA. Trimming took 7 bases from V and 4 from J; bases not matched to a gene: 9. There are 14 residues in the CDR3. The CDR3 region is CASNSDRVLYEQYF. The CDR3 DNA is TGTGCCAGCAACTCGGACAGGGTACTTTACGAGCAGTACTTC.

This clonotype was detected many times. The rearrangement joins TRBV28 to TRBJ1-1, with D possibly being TRBD1 (6 bases). Germline V gene lookup returns CDR1 MDHEN and CDR2 SYDVKM. This CDR3 comprises 14 residues. V lost 7 bases to trimming and J lost 1 base, with 13 bases between them. CDR3 DNA: TGTGCCAGCATTATCGACAGGACGAACACTGAAGCTTTCTTT. This translates into CASIIDRTNTEAFF.

The rearrangement joins TRBV7-7 to TRBJ2-1; D possibly uses TRBD1 or TRBD2 (6 bases each). The CDR3 runs to 15 residues. Germline V gene sequence: CDR1 SSHAT, CDR2 FNYEAQ (reference sequence). V was clipped by 5 bases and J by 4 bases, with 15 bases between them. CDR3 sequence reads: CASSNEGGAYNEQFF. The CDR3 coding sequence is TGTGCCAGCAGCAACGAGGGGGGCGCGTACAATGAGCAGTTCTTC.

The chain recombines TRBV18 with TRBJ1-5, with D possibly matching TRBD1 (5 bases). This CDR3 is 15 amino acids long. The V end was cut by 2 bases, the J end by 4 bases, with 12 bases between. Germline CDR1 KGHSH, CDR2 LQKENI. The CDR3 is CASSPGGGENQPQHF. The CDR3 coding sequence is TGTGCCAGCTCACCAGGCGGGGGGGAAAATCAGCCCCAGCATTTT. Variable domain in full (rest from reference TRBV18 and TRBJ1-5): NAGVMQNPRHLVRRRGQEARLRCSPMKGHSHVYWYRQLPEEGLKFMVYLQKENIIDESGMPKERFSAEFPKEGPSILRIQQVVRGDSAAYFCASSPGGGENQPQHFGDGTRLSIL.

As regards this clonotype: A much larger clone sits a single nucleotide away, making a read error possible. The rearrangement links TRBV7-6 to TRBJ2-1; no clear D. The CDR3 runs 12 residues. Germline V CDR1 and CDR2: SGHVS, FNYEAQ. This CDR3 reads CTSSQAYNEQFF. CDR3 in DNA: TGTACCAGCAGCCAAGCCTACAATGAGCAGTTCTTC.

This clonotype was found a few times. The V gene is TRBV20-1, the J gene TRBJ2-3; D might be TRBD1 (5 bases). The CDR3 has 10 amino acids. The germline gives CDR1 DFQATT, CDR2 SNEGSKA (reference sequence). The V end was cut by 6 bases, the J end by 11 bases, with 12 bases between. The CDR3: CSALGVKQYF. Here the CDR3 DNA reads TGCAGTGCGCTAGGGGTTAAGCAGTATTTT.

In its sample, this clonotype was seen a few times. The chain has TRBV20-1 and TRBJ2-1; 13 bases align to TRBD2. Trimming removed 3 bases from V and 5 bases from J; junction bases left unmatched: 10. The CDR3 is made up of 17 amino acids. CDR1 and CDR2 (germline): DFQATT, SNEGSKA (reference sequence). The CDR3: CSASRRGLAGFNNEQFF. The CDR3 bases are TGCAGTGCTAGTCGCCGGGGACTAGCGGGATTCAACAATGAGCAGTTCTTC.

The table lists this clonotype with many counts. The chain uses TRBV7-2 and TRBJ2-3, with 7 bases lining up with TRBD2. Losses at the gene ends were 5 bases for V and 0 bases for J; bases not matched to a gene: 5. CDR1 is SGHTA and CDR2 is FQGNSA in the germline V gene. CDR3 length: 15 amino acids. CDR3 in DNA: TGTGCCAGCAGCCGGACTAGGACTAGCACAGATACGCAGTATTTT. This translates into CASSRTRTSTDTQYF.

This clonotype was seen many times. The J gene is TRBJ2-7, the V gene TRBV13, with D tentatively TRBD1 (6 bases). There are 15 residues in the CDR3. Germline CDR1 and CDR2: PRHDT and FYEKMQ (reference sequence). V shed 4 bases and J shed 1 base, with 14 bases lying between them. The CDR3 sequence: CASSSGTTNSYEQYF. The DNA for the CDR3 is TGTGCCAGCAGCTCCGGGACAACAAATTCCTACGAGCAGTACTTC.

This clonotype was seen at least ten times. V and J are TRBV6-5 and TRBJ2-2; 11 bases map to TRBD2. The germline CDR1 and CDR2 sequences are MNHEY and SVGAGI. V dropped 6 bases and J dropped 6; count of bases not matched to a gene: 6. The length of the CDR3 is 15 residues. The CDR3 sequence: CASSLRLAGPGELFF. The DNA of the CDR3 is TGTGCCAGCAGCCTTCGACTAGCGGGACCCGGGGAGCTGTTTTTT.

This clonotype came up many times. The chain recombines TRBV29-1 with TRBJ2-1; maybe TRBD2 (5 bases). CDR1 and CDR2 from the germline V gene are SQVTM and ANQGSEA. This CDR3 region has 16 residues. Trimming removed 0 bases from V and 4 bases from J, with 16 bases in between. CDR3 in amino acids: CSVEDPRAEMYNEQFF. CDR3 nucleotide sequence: TGCAGCGTTGAAGATCCGCGAGCGGAAATGTACAATGAGCAGTTCTTC.

The chain employs TRBV28 and TRBJ2-3, with 7 bases fitting TRBD2. The CDR3 loop spans 15 amino acids. The trim removed 6 bases at V and 1 base at J, leaving 7 bases unmatched. Germline V gives CDR1 MDHEN, CDR2 SYDVKM. The CDR3: CASRGGLRGTDTQYF. In nucleotides, the CDR3 is TGTGCCAGCAGGGGAGGGCTCCGGGGCACAGATACGCAGTATTTT.

The sample holds a few counts of this clonotype. V is TRBV2 and J is TRBJ1-2, with 8 bases identical to TRBD1. Looked up from germline, CDR1 is SNHLY and CDR2 is FYNNEI. This CDR3 comprises 15 residues. V trimming: 7 bases; J trimming: 2 bases; junction bases outside the gene matches: 9. CDR3 region: CASNRGGQANYGYTF. The CDR3 nucleotides are TGTGCCAGCAACCGTGGGGGACAGGCCAACTATGGCTACACCTTC.

The chain carries TRBV27 and TRBJ2-1; D not resolved. The CDR3 runs to 13 residues. Germline V CDR1 and CDR2: MNHEY, SMNVEV (reference sequence). The V gene lost 3 bases and the J gene lost 7 bases, with 10 bases spanning the gap. The CDR3 nucleotides read TGTGCCAGCAGTTTTTCCAAAAGTAATGAGCAGTTCTTC. Translation gives CASSFSKSNEQFF.

The CDR3 reads CASSSGWLSTF. The CDR3, as DNA: TGTGCCAGCAGTTCGGGGTGGTTGTCCACCTTC. The chain carries TRBV25-1 and TRBJ1-2; D is uncertain. V shed 5 bases and J shed 13 bases, with 14 bases lying between them. CDR1 and CDR2 (germline): MGHDK, SYGVNS. The CDR3 length is 11 residues.

This clonotype was counted at least ten times. The chain links TRBV7-2 to TRBJ2-5, with D possibly matching TRBD1 (6 bases). The germline V gene has CDR1 SGHTA and CDR2 FQGNSA. This CDR3 has 13 residues. Trimming cost V 4 bases and J 5 bases, with 11 bases left between them. The CDR3 nucleotides read TGTGCCAGCAGCTGGGGGCGAGGGGAGACCCAGTACTTC. Translated, it gives CASSWGRGETQYF.

This clonotype has a handful of counts. V and J are TRBV7-2 and TRBJ2-7, with 9 bases fitting TRBD1. Germline trimming cut 4 bases from V and 3 bases from J; bases unmatched to any gene: 7. The CDR3 loop spans 15 amino acids. From germline, CDR1 is SGHTA and CDR2 FQGNSA. CDR3 nucleotides: TGTGCCAGCAGCTGGAGGACAGGGGAGGTCTACGAGCAGTACTTC. Amino acid sequence: CASSWRTGEVYEQYF.

The rearrangement uses TRBV28 and TRBJ2-3, with D perhaps TRBD1 (6 bases). The CDR3 loop spans 15 amino acids. The V end was cut by 6 bases, the J end by 4 bases, with 17 bases between. CDR1 and CDR2 from the germline V gene are MDHEN and SYDVKM. CDR3 sequence reads: CASSPAQGRADTQYF. CDR3 sequence (DNA): TGTGCCAGCAGCCCTGCCCAGGGGAGAGCAGATACGCAGTATTTT.

The rearrangement uses TRBV28 and TRBJ2-1, with TRBD2 as a possible D gene (5 bases). Deletions cut 9 bases from V and 4 bases from J, with 25 bases between. Germline lookup yields CDR1 MDHEN and CDR2 SYDVKM. CDR3 size: 17 residues. CDR3 sequence (DNA): TGTGCCAGTTCGTCCGTAATCGGGGTCCAACTTTACAATGAGCAGTTCTTC. Translating it yields CASSSVIGVQLYNEQFF.

This clonotype was observed at least ten times. This chain uses TRBV18 with TRBJ1-2; 8 bases are a match to TRBD1. V lost 5 bases, J lost 6 bases, and 8 bases stayed unmatched. This CDR3 is built from 14 residues. The germline gives CDR1 KGHSH, CDR2 LQKENI. The CDR3 bases are TGTGCCAGCTCAGTCGGACAGGGCCAAGATGGCTACACCTTC. Translating it yields CASSVGQGQDGYTF.

The genes are TRBV29-1 and TRBJ2-1; D is perhaps TRBD2 (5 bases). The V end lost 0 bases, the J end lost 15 bases, and 15 bases lay between the germline ends. Germline V lookup: CDR1 SQVTM, CDR2 ANQGSEA. The CDR3 has 12 amino acids. In DNA, the CDR3 is TGCAGCGTTGAAGATGCTACTAGTCACCCGTTCTTC. Residues: CSVEDATSHPFF.

Many counts were recorded for this clonotype. This chain joins TRBV7-9 and TRBJ1-2; 9 nucleotides line up with TRBD1. The CDR3 length is 18 residues. The junction had 11 bases not matched to a gene; V was cut back by 0 bases and J by 3 bases. CDR1 is SEHNR, CDR2 FQNEAQ, per germline (reference sequence). The CDR3 nucleotides read TGTGCCAGCAGCTTAGCGGCACAGGGGGCAACGGCGTACTATGGCTACACCTTC. Translation gives CASSLAAQGATAYYGYTF. The whole variable domain, filled in from reference TRBV7-9 and TRBJ1-2, reads DTGVSQNPRHKITKRGQNVTFRCDPISEHNRLYWYRQTLGQGPEFLTYFQNEAQLEKSRLLSDRFSAERPKGSFSTLEIQRTEQGDSAMYLCASSLAAQGATAYYGYTFGSGTRLTVV.

The J gene is TRBJ1-1, the V gene TRBV7-9; 10 bases are shared with TRBD1. Trimming cost V 5 bases and J 4 bases; bases outside gene matches: 4. The CDR3 consists of 14 residues. Germline CDR1 SEHNR, CDR2 FQNEAQ (reference sequence). Here the CDR3 DNA reads TGTGCCAGCAGCCATCGGACAGGGGGCACTGAAGCTTTCTTT. Translation gives CASSHRTGGTEAFF.

This clonotype turned up a few times. V is TRBV27 and J is TRBJ1-5, with D possibly matching TRBD1 (5 bases). The CDR3 totals 16 residues. CDR1 and CDR2 from the germline V gene are MNHEY and SMNVEV (reference sequence). Trimming cost V 1 base and J 2 bases, with 12 bases left between them. For the CDR3, the DNA is TGTGCCAGCAGTTTATACGCAGGGACGGGCAATCAGCCCCAGCATTTT. This encodes CASSLYAGTGNQPQHF.

This clonotype was seen more than once but under ten times. The chain joins TRBV5-4 to TRBJ1-4, with a possible D match to TRBD1 (5 bases). The V gene's germline CDR1 is SGHNT and CDR2 YYREEE (reference sequence). The CDR3 length is 14 residues. The germline V and J ends were trimmed by 4 bases and 2 bases, with 9 bases remaining between them. This chain's CDR3 is CASSPGGTNEKLFF. The CDR3, as DNA: TGTGCCAGCAGCCCGGGGGGTACTAATGAAAAACTGTTTTTT.